The T cell receptor beta chain under discussion was sequenced for a study of identical twins (TCRdb year 2016). For the study in its entirety: To test whether fetal clonotypes persist, the study used deep sequencing on TCR alpha and beta repertoires from monozygotic twins, unrelated adults of various ages, and cord blood. Replicate twin experiments were performed at different times using different library preparation protocols to rule out contamination. Beyond this particular receptor, the publication reports: Compared with coincidental sharing between unrelated individuals, an excess of low generation-probability sequences was observed among out-of-frame TCR alpha sequences shared between twins. Zero-insertion analyses could be partly confounded by invariant T cells such as MAIT and iNKT, though diverse VJ usage argued against such confounding for most clonotypes. The excess sharing between twins in beta out-of-frame sequences was weaker because fewer shared sequences reduced the signal-to-noise ratio. Fewer insertions were carried by abundant cord blood beta clonotypes, a similar but weaker trend appeared in young adult naive repertoires, and no such trend appeared in memory repertoires. Because the same donors could not be followed over many years, the conclusions relied on cross-sectional statistical analysis. In monozygotic twins, out-of-frame TCR alpha sharing was systematically underestimated by recombination models, although the models agreed with sharing between unrelated individuals.

This clonotype was detected many times. It lacks a known antigen. Qualities for individual bases were not recorded, and no much larger clone is one base off. Every donor in the study was a healthy Caucasian. Three pairs of female monozygotic twins, all aged about 18 to 29 years, made up the twin cohort. Peripheral blood mononuclear cells were used as the source from which RNA for TCR libraries was isolated. Library generation was performed with 5' RACE. The listed sequencing device is Illumina HiSeq 2000. A universal primer binding site was added through template switching, and the final cDNA carried a unique molecular identifier so that TCR cDNA molecules could be counted accurately. Specific primers in the conserved constant-segment region were used to synthesize first-strand cDNA for the TCR alpha and beta chains. Each cDNA library was double barcoded, with a SMART-Mk sample barcode plus Illumina barcodes, to control for contamination. TruSeq adapter sequences and Illumina sample barcodes were added in two successive PCR steps. The TCR alpha and beta cDNA libraries were sequenced on the Illumina HiSeq platform using custom primers. Turning to the authors' computational methods: Unique molecular identifiers were extracted from raw reads with MiGEC, and CDR3 positions were determined with MiXCR. For each individual, recombination models were inferred using an EM algorithm with the repgenHMM and IGoR tools. The analysis of shared clonotypes was done with the tcR package in R, with sharing normalized by the product of cloneset sizes. To study raw recombination without the effects of thymic and clonal selection, out-of-frame nonproductive sequences were analyzed. TCRdb reran the public reads through fastp at Q25 and MiXCR, keeping productive beta chains. Each entry merges the rows of one CDR3 protein and shows their most common DNA and genes. These V and J calls are TCRdb output, not the study's own analysis. The sample table lists 750,000 to 950,000 distinct CDR3 sequences, about 12% of them with a count of one. The ten largest make up under 2% of the sample.

The CDR3 sequence holds 12 residues, the cysteine and phenylalanine included. Only the CDR3 portion is preserved as DNA: 36 bases, with reading frame beginning at the first base. V drops 4 bases and J drops 3 bases, leaving 7 bases in between. Taken from the germline V gene, the CDR1 and CDR2 loops are SGHDT and YYEEEE. The sample also formed part of further work on yellow fever vaccine responses in identical twins. The second investigation adds: According to the authors, in identical twins the way T cells responded to vaccination appeared partly convergent and partly personalized. In identical twins, the study followed T cell clones that responded to the vaccine with precision.

Sequencing was performed on PBMCs. The receptor comes from a woman between 18 and 30 years old in good health. Rearrangement joined TRBV5-6 to TRBJ1-1; a confident D gene designation cannot be given. The CDR3 amino acid sequence is: CASSEWDTEAFF. The DNA sequence follows: TGTGCCAGCAGCGAGTGGGACACTGAAGCTTTCTTT. The full variable domain, with segments outside the CDR3 supplied by the reference TRBV5-6 and TRBJ1-1 proteins, appears as DAGVTQSPTHLIKTRGQQVTLRCSPKSGHDTVSWYQQALGQGPQFIFQYYEEEERQRGNFPDRFSGHQFPNYSSELNVNALLLGDSALYLCASSEWDTEAFFGQGTRLTVV.